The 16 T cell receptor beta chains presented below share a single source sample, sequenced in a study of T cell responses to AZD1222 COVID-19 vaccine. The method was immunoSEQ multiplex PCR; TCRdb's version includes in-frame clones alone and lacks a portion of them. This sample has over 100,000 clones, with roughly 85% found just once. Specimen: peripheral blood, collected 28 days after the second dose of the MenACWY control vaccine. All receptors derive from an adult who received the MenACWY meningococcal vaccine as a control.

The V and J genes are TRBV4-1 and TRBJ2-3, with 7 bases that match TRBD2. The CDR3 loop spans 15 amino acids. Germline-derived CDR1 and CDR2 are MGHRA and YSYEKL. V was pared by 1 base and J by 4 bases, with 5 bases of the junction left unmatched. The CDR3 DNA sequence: TGCGCCAGCAGCCAAGGGCTAGCGGAACCAGATACGCAGTATTTT. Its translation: CASSQGLAEPDTQYF.

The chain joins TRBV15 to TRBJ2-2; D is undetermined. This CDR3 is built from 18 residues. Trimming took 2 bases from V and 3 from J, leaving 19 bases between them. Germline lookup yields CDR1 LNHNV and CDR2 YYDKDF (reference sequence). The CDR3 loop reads CATSRRSRPDVDTGELFF. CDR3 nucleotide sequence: TGTGCCACCAGCAGACGTTCCAGGCCGGACGTCGACACCGGGGAGCTGTTTTTT.

The CDR3 sequence is CASSVGYSGRLDEQYF. In DNA form, the CDR3 reads TGTGCCAGCAGCGTAGGGTACAGCGGGAGGCTCGACGAGCAGTACTTC. The chain has TRBV9 and TRBJ2-7, with 9 positions matching TRBD2. This CDR3 region has 16 residues. CDR1 SGDLS and CDR2 YYNGEE come from the germline V gene. V trimming: 0 bases; J trimming: 5 bases; junction bases outside the gene matches: 9.

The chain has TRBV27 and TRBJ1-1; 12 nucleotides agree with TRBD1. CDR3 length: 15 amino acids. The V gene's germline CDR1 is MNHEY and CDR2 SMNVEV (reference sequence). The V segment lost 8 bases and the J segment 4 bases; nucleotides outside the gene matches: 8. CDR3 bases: TGTGCCAGCCGCTGGGACAGGGGGCTTAGCACTGAAGCTTTCTTT. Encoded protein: CASRWDRGLSTEAFF.

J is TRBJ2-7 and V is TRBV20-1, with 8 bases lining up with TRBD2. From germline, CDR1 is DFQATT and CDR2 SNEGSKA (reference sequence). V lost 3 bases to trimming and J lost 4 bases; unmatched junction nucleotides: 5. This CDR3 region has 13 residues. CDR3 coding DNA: TGCAGTGCTAGTGCGGGGGGCGGATACGAGCAGTACTTC. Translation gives CSASAGGGYEQYF.

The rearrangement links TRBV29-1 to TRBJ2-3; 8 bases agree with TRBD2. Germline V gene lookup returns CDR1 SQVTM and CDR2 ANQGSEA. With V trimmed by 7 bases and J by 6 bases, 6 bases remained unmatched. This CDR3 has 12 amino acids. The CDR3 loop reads CSARGGVDTQYF. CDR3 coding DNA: TGCAGCGCCCGGGGGGGCGTGGATACGCAGTATTTT.

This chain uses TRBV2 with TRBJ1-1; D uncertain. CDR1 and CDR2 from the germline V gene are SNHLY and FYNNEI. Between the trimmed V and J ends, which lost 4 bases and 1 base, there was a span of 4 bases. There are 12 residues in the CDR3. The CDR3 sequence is CASSVQNTEAFF. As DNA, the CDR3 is TGTGCCAGCAGTGTGCAGAACACTGAAGCTTTCTTT. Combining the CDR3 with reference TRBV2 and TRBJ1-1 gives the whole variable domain EPEVTQTPSHQVTQMGQEVILRCVPISNHLYFYWYRQILGQKVEFLVSFYNNEISEKSEIFDDQFSVERPDGSNFTLKIRSTKLEDSAMYFCASSVQNTEAFFGQGTRLTVV.

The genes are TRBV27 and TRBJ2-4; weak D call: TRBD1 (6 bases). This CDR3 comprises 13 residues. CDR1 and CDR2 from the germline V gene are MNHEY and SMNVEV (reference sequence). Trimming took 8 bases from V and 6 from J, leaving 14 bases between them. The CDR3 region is CASGFTGLNIQYF. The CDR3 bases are TGTGCCAGCGGATTCACAGGGTTAAACATTCAGTACTTC.

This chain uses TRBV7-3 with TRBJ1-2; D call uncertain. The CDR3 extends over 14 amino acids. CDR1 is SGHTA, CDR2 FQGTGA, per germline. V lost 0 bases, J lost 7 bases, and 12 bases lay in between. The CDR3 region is CASSLTAGISGYTF. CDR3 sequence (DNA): TGTGCCAGCAGCTTAACCGCCGGCATCAGTGGCTACACCTTC.

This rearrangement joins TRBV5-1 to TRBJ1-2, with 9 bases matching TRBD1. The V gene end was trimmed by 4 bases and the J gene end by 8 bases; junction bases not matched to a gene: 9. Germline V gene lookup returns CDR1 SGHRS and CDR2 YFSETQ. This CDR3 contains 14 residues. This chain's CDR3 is CASSPGDREGGYTF. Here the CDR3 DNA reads TGCGCCAGCAGCCCGGGGGACAGGGAGGGCGGCTACACCTTC.

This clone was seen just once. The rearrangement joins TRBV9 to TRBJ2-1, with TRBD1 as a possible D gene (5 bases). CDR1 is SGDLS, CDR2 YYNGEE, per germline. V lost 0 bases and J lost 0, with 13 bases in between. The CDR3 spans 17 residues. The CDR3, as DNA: TGTGCCAGCAGCGTAGACCCTACCCAGGGCTCCTACAATGAGCAGTTCTTC. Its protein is CASSVDPTQGSYNEQFF.

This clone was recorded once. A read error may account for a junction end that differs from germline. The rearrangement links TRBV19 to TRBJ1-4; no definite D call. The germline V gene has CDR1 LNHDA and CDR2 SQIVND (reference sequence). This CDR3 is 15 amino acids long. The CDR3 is CASRGIGSTNEKLFF. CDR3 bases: TGTGCTAGTAGAGGAATAGGGTCAACTAATGAAAAACTGTTTTTT.

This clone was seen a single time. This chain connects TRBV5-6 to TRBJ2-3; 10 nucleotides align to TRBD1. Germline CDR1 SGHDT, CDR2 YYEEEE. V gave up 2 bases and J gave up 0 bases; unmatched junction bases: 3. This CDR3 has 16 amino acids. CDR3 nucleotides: TGTGCCAGCAGCTTCCCGGGACAGGGGAGCACAGATACGCAGTATTTT. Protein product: CASSFPGQGSTDTQYF.

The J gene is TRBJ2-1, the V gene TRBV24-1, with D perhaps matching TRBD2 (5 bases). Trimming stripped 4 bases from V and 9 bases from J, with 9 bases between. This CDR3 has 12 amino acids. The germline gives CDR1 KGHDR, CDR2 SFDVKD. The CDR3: CATSDGMSEQFF. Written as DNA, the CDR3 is TGTGCCACCAGTGACGGGATGAGTGAGCAGTTCTTC.

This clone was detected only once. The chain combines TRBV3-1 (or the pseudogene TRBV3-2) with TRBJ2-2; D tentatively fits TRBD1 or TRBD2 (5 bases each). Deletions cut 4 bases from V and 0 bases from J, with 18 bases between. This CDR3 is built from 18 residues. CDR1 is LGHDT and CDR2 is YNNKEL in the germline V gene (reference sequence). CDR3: CASSPRHRGPANTGELFF. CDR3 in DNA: TGTGCCAGCAGCCCTAGACATAGGGGACCCGCGAACACCGGGGAGCTGTTTTTT.

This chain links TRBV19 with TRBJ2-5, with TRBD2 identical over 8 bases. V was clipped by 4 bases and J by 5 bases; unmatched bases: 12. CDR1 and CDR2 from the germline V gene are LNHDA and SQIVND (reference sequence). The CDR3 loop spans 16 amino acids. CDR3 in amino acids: CASSTLSPSGRETQYF. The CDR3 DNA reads TGTGCCAGTAGTACCCTCTCTCCTAGCGGGCGGGAGACCCAGTACTTC.